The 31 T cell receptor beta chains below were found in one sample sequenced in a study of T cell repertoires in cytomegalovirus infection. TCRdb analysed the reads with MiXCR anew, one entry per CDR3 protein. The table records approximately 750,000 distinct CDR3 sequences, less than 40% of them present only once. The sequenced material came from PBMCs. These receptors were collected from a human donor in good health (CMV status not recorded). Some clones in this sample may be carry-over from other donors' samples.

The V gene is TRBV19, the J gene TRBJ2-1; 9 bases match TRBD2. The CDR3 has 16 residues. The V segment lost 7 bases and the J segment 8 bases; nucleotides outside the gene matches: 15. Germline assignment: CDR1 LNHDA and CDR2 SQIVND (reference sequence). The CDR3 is CASILSGGHPPHEQFF. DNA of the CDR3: TGTGCCAGTATTCTTAGCGGGGGCCATCCCCCCCATGAGCAGTTCTTC.

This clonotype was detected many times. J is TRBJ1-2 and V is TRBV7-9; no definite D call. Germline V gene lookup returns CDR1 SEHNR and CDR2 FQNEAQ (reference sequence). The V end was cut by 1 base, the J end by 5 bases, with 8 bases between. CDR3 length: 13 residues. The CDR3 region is CASSLGESYGYTF. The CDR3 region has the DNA TGTGCCAGCAGCTTAGGGGAGAGTTATGGCTACACCTTC.

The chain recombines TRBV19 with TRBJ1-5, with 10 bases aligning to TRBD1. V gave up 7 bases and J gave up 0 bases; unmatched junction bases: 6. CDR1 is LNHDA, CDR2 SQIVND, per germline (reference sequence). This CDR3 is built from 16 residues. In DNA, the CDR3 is TGTGCCAGTACCGGGACAGGGGCTTTTAGCAATCAGCCCCAGCATTTT. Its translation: CASTGTGAFSNQPQHF.

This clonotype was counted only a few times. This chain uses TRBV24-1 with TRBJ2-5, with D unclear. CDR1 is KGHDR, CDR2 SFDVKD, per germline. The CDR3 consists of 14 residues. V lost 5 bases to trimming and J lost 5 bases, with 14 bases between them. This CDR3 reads CATSGDGRSETQYF. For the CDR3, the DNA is TGTGCCACCAGTGGCGACGGACGGTCTGAGACCCAGTACTTC.

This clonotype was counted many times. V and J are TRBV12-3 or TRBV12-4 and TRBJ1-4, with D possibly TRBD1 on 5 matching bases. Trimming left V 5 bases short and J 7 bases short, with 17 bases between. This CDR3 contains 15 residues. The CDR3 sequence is CASSPYTQGSEKLFF. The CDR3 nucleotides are TGTGCCAGCAGTCCCTACACCCAGGGAAGTGAAAAACTGTTTTTT.

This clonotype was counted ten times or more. The CDR3 DNA sequence: TGCGCCAGCAGCCCAACCTCGAGACAGAGCGCAGAGGTATACAATCAGCCCCAGCATTTT. This gives the protein CASSPTSRQSAEVYNQPQHF. The V call is TRBV4-1, the J call TRBJ1-5, with D perhaps TRBD1 (5 bases). This CDR3 is built from 20 residues. The ends were cut back, 4 bases at V and 3 bases at J, with 28 bases in the middle. CDR1 is MGHRA, CDR2 YSYEKL, per germline.

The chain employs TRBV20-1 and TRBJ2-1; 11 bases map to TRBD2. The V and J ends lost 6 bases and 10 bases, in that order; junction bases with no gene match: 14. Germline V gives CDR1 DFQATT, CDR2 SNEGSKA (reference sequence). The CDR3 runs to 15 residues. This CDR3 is CSATTGTSGHREQFF. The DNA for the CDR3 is TGCAGTGCAACCACCGGGACTAGCGGCCACAGAGAGCAGTTCTTC.

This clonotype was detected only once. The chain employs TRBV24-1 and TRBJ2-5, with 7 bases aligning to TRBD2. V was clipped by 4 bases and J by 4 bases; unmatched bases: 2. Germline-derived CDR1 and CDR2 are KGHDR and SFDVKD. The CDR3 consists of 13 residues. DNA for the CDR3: TGTGCCACCAGTGAGGGGAGGGTAGAGACCCAGTACTTC. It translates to CATSEGRVETQYF.

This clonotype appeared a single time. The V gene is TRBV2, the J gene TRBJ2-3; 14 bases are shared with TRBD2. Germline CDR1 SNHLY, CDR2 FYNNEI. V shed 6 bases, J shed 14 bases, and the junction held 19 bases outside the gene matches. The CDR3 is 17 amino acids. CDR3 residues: CASRWTSGGPSQDTTYF. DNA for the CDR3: TGTGCCAGCAGGTGGACTAGCGGGGGGCCCTCCCAAGATACGACGTATTTT.

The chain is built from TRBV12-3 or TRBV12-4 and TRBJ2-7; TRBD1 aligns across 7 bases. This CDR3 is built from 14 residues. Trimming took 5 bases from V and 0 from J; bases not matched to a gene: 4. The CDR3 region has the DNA TGTGCCAGCAGTCGGGACAGATACTCCTACGAGCAGTACTTC. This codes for CASSRDRYSYEQYF.

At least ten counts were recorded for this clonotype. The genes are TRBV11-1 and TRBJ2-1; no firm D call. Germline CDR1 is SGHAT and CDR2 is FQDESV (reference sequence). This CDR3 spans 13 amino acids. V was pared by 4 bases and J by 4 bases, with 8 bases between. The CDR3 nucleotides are TGTGCCAGCAGCTCCAACGGGTACAATGAGCAGTTCTTC. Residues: CASSSNGYNEQFF. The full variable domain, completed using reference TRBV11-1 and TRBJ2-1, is EAEVAQSPRYKITEKSQAVAFWCDPISGHATLYWYRQILGQGPELLVQFQDESVVDDSQLPKDRFSAERLKGVDSTLKIQPAELGDSAMYLCASSSNGYNEQFFGPGTRLTVL.

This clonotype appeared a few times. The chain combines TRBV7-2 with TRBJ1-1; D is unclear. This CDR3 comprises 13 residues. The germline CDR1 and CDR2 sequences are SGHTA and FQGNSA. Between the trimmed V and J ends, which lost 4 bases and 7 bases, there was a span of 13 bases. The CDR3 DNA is TGTGCCAGCAGCTCCCAACACCTACTTGAAGCTTTCTTT. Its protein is CASSSQHLLEAFF. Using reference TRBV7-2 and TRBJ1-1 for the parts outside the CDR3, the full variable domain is GAGVSQSPSNKVTEKGKDVELRCDPISGHTALYWYRQSLGQGLEFLIYFQGNSAPDKSGLPSDRFSAERTGGSVSTLTIQRTQQEDSAVYLCASSSQHLLEAFFGQGTRLTVV.

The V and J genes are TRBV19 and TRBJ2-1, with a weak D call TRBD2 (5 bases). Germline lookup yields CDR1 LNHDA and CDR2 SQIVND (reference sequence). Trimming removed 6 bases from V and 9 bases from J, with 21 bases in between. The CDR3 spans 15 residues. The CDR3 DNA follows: TGTGCCAGTAGCCCTACTAGTTTTAATCCTCGTGAGCAGTTCTTC. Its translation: CASSPTSFNPREQFF.

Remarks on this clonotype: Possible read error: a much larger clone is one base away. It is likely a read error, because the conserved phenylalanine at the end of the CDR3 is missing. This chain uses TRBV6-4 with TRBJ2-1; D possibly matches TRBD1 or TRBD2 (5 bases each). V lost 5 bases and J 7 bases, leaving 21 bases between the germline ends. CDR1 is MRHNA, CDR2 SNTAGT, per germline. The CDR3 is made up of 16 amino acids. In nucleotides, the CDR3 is TGTGCCAGCAGTAAATGGGGGACGGGAACGGGGAATGAGCAGTTCTCC. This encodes CASSKWGTGTGNEQFS.

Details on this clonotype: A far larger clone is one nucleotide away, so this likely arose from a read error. This chain's CDR3 is CASSIGQGAYEQYF. The CDR3 region has the DNA TGTGCCAGCAGCATAGGACAGGGGGCCTACGAGCAGTACTTC. V gene TRBV5-6 combines with J gene TRBJ2-7, with 10 nucleotides matching TRBD1. Trimming at V came to 4 bases and at J to 2 bases, leaving 3 bases not matched to a gene. Germline CDR1 is SGHDT and CDR2 is YYEEEE. The CDR3 is made up of 14 amino acids. The entire variable domain, with the rest obtained from reference TRBV5-6 and TRBJ2-7, is as follows: DAGVTQSPTHLIKTRGQQVTLRCSPKSGHDTVSWYQQALGQGPQFIFQYYEEEERQRGNFPDRFSGHQFPNYSSELNVNALLLGDSALYLCASSIGQGAYEQYFGPGTRLTVT.

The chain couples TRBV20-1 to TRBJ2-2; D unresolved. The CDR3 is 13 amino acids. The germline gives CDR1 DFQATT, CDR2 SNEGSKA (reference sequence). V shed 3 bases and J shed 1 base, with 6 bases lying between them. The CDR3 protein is CSASFRNTGELFF. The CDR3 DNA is TGCAGTGCTAGTTTCAGGAACACCGGGGAGCTGTTTTTT.

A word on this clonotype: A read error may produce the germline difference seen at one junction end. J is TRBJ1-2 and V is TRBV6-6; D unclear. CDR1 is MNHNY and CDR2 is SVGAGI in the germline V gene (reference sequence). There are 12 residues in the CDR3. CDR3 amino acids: CASSYSSGVLYF. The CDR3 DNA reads TGTGCCAGCAGTTACTCTAGCGGGGTCCTCTACTTC.

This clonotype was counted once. The CDR3 DNA reads TGTGCCAGCAGTAAATCCGGGACAGGGCTCTACGAGCAGTACTTC. It is translated as CASSKSGTGLYEQYF. J is TRBJ2-7 and V is TRBV25-1; 9 bases fit TRBD1. Germline CDR1 MGHDK, CDR2 SYGVNS. The CDR3 length is 15 residues. After removal of 5 bases from V and 3 bases from J, the junction contained 8 bases not matched to a gene.

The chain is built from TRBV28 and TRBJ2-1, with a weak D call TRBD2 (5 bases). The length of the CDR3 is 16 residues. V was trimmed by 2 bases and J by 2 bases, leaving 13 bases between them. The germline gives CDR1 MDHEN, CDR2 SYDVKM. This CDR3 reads CASSLALAVPYNEQFF. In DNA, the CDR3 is TGTGCCAGCAGTTTAGCCCTAGCAGTTCCCTACAATGAGCAGTTCTTC.

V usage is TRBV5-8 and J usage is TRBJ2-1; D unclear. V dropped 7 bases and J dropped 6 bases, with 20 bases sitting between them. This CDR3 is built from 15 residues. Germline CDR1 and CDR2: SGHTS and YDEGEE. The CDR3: CASPSGEVTGNEQFF. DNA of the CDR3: TGTGCCAGCCCCTCCGGCGAGGTAACGGGCAATGAGCAGTTCTTC.

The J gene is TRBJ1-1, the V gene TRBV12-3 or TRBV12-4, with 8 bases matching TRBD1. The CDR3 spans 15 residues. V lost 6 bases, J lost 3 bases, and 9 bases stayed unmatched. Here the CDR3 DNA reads TGTGCCAGCAGATCGACAGGGGCGCTGGACACTGAAGCTTTCTTT. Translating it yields CASRSTGALDTEAFF.

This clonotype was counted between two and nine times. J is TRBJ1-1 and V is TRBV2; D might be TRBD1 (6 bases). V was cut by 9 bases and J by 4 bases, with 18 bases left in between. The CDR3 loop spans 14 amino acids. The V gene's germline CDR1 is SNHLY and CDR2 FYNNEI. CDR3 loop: CARAGGARSTEAFF. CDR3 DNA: TGTGCCAGGGCGGGGGGGGCGAGGAGCACTGAAGCTTTCTTT.

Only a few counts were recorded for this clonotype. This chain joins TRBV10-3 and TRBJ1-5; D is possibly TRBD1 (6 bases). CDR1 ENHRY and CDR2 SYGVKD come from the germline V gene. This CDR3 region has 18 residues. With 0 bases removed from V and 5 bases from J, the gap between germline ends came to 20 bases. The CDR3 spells CAISESGGGYEEDQPQHF. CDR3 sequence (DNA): TGTGCCATCAGTGAGTCAGGGGGGGGTTACGAAGAGGATCAGCCCCAGCATTTT.

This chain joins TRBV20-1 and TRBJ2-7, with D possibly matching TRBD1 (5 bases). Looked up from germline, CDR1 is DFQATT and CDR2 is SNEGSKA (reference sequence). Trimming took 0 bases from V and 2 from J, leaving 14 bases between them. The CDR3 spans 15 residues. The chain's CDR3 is CSARDLWGHTYEQYF. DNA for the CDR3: TGCAGTGCTAGAGATCTCTGGGGCCATACCTACGAGCAGTACTTC.

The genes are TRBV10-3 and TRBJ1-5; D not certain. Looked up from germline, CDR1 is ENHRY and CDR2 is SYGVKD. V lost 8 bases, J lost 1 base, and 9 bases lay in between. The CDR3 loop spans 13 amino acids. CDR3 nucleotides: TGTGCCATCTCGCGACGGAGCAATCAGCCCCAGCATTTT. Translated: CAISRRSNQPQHF.

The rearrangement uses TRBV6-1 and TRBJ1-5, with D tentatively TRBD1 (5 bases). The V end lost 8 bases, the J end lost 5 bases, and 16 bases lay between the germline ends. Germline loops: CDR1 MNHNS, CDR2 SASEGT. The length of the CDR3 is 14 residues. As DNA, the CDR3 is TGTGCCAGCGGGGATGACAGAGCCTATCAGCCCCAGCATTTT. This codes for CASGDDRAYQPQHF.

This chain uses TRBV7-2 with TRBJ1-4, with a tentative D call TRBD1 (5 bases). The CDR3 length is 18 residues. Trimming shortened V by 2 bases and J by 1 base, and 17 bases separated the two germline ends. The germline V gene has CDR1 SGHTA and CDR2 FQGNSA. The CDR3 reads CASSLRGSITLTNEKLFF. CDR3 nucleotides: TGTGCCAGCAGCTTACGGGGCAGCATCACGTTAACTAATGAAAAACTGTTTTTT.

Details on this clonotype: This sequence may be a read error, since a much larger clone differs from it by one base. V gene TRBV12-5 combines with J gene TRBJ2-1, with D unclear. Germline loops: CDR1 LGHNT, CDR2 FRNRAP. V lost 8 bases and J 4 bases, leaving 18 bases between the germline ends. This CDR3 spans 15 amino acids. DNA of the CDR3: TGTGCTAGTTGCTCCCTCGGGTCAACATACAATGAGCAGTTCTTC. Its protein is CASCSLGSTYNEQFF. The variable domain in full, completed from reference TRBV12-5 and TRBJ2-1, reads DARVTQTPRHKVTEMGQEVTMRCQPILGHNTVFWYRQTMMQGLELLAYFRNRAPLDDSGMPKDRFSAEMPDATLATLKIQPSEPRDSAVYFCASCSLGSTYNEQFFGPGTRLTVL.

The CDR3 DNA is TGTGCCAGCAGCCCCCTGCCCCGAAGCCGAAACAATGAGCAGTTCTTC. Translated, it gives CASSPLPRSRNNEQFF. The V gene is TRBV7-8, the J gene TRBJ2-1; the D is unclear. V lost 5 bases and J 5 bases, leaving 19 bases between the germline ends. The CDR3 covers 16 residues. Germline-derived CDR1 and CDR2 are SGHVS and FQNEAQ.

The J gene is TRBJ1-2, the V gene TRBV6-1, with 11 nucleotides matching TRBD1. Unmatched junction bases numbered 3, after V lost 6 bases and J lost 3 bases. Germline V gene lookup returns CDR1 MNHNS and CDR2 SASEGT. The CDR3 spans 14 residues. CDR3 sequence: CASRPGQGDYGYTF. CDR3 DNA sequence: TGTGCCAGCAGGCCGGGACAGGGGGACTATGGCTACACCTTC.

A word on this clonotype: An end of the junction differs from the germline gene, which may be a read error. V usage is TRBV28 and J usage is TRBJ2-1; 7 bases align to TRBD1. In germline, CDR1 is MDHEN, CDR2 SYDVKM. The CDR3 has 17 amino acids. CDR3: CASSTRQGEGPYNEQLF. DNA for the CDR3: TGTGCCAGCAGTACCCGACAGGGTGAGGGCCCCTACAATGAGCAGTTATTC.